Sequencing of this T cell receptor (beta chain) was carried out in a study of blood T cell repertoires in COVID-19. Assay used: immunoSEQ multiplex PCR; TCRdb lists only in-frame clones, some missing. Among nearly 300,000 clones listed, about nine tenths were seen once. With 5 bases removed from V and 0 bases from J, the gap between germline ends came to 13 bases. Germline CDR1 and CDR2: SGHTA and FQGNSA. This CDR3 region has 15 residues. This sequence joins TRBV7-2 and TRBJ1-2, with unresolved D. The TCR sequence derives from a woman aged 45-60 years who had been exposed to COVID-19. Sequencing was done on a sample of PBMCs or T cells enriched from blood (not recorded which). DNA for the CDR3: TGTGCCAGCAGCCCCCCGGAACTAGCTAACTATGGCTACACCTTC. Amino acids: CASSPPELANYGYTF.